This entry concerns a single T cell receptor (beta chain). Its antigen is not yet known. One base away there is no much larger clone; base qualities are not given. The data belong to a study of long-term antiretroviral therapy in people with HIV (dated by TCRdb to between 2021 and 2024). Concerning the study at large: The earliest samples were collected roughly a decade before the 2015 WHO recommendation for immediate ART, at a time when ART was usually postponed until CD4 counts fell. A total of around 190 cryopreserved PBMC samples came from 25 to 35 adults with confirmed HIV infection and were collected serially over a mean of roughly six years (range 1-12). No cross-contamination during QIAcube processing turned up in test extractions that ran a monoclonal T-cell line alongside approximately 35 polyclonal samples. About 40% of the 30 participants with HIV were female. Whether ART initiation and durable HIV suppression were associated with changes in peripheral blood TRB repertoire composition and diversity was tested in a retrospective serial study. The full study reports these points: Narrower CDR3 length ranges were observed in HIV repertoires than in controls, and an antigen-experienced repertoire with only a slight naive shift after ART was suggested by the network structure. The repertoire was dominated across all time points by expanded TRB clones identified before ART initiation, although this dominance was seen to fluctuate and to decrease in many PLHIV after ART. Because pre-ART samples had limited cell numbers, profiling was done on unsorted PBMC rather than on sorted CD4+ and CD8+ T cells. Limited PBMC availability meant only the TCR beta chain was sequenced, without alpha chain pairing. No data were available on ART adherence, viral resistance or therapy changes, limiting inferences about post-ART repertoire changes. The samples span the years 2004 to 2017, and the ART regimens used may be less effective than current regimens. A significant increase in TRB diversity was found to be associated with ART initiation, although TRB diversity was observed to remain significantly below that of transplant donor controls even after long-term ART.

From the cysteine up to the phenylalanine, the CDR3 has a length of 15 residues. Here the CDR3 DNA is all that survives: 45 bases in frame from base 1. Per the germline V gene, ENHRY is the CDR1 and SYGVKD is the CDR2. Ends trimmed: V by 8 bases, J by 3 bases; bases unmatched to a gene: 10. The immunoSEQ hsTCRB v3.0 assay was used at survey level resolution to sequence the TRB variable region. TRB sequencing targeted a depth of 40,000-50,000 T-cell genomes per sample. An Illumina MiSeq with a v3 150-cycle kit was used to sequence the pooled TRB libraries. In the original analysis: Repertoire analysis was run in R within a reproducible Nextflow workflow that covered QC, data transformation and analysis. LymphoSeq2, an R package for AIRR-Seq data exploration, was used to implement custom analyses. A few samples that yielded fewer than 5000 total TRB sequences were excluded, so that approximately 170 HIV repertoires were analyzed. Of the 188 retained HIV repertoires, over 55 were collected before and 129 after ART initiation. Repertoires were downsampled to 5000 TRB nucleotide sequences, and summary statistics were averaged over 100 downsampling iterations. Only TRB sequences with CDR3 regions of at least seven amino acids were retained for analysis. Diversity was assessed using a clonality score derived from Shannon entropy and using the Gini coefficient. In the repertoire networks, any two of the top 5000 CDR3 amino acid sequences were linked whenever the two sequences differed by an edit distance of one. Antigen specificity groups and MHC restriction were predicted for TRB CDR3 amino acid sequences with GLIPH2. To flag known associations with CMV, EBV, HIV or tissue antigens, CDR3 amino acid sequences were compared against VDJdb and McPAS-TCR. Pre-ART, post-ART and control groups were compared with Wilcoxon signed-rank tests and Holm-Bonferroni correction. The clones in this table, taken by TCRdb from immuneACCESS, are in-frame only. Not every clone is retained; where verified, under half of the shortfall comes from an unresolved V gene, and the cause of the rest is unknown. D and trimming come from the DNA, and the V and J calls and clone size come from that table. The sample table contains over 30,000 clones; only one count was recorded for 95% to 98% of them. In total, the top ten clones hold 1.5% to 2% of the sample.

Inclusion was restricted to participants for whom at least one PBMC sample before ART initiation and at least two post-ART samples were available. Every participant with HIV received treatment in the United States of America. Before DNA extraction, cryopreserved samples of roughly 1-10 million PBMC were thawed and washed. At the time of the earliest PBMC sample, participants with HIV were aged between about 23 and 54 years. PBMC samples were contributed by each participant from 1-4 timepoints before ART initiation and 2-8 timepoints after ART initiation, with a median of 7 samples. Serial HIV viral load, CD4+ T-cell count, ART history and demographic data were obtained for every participant. A Qiagen kit on a QIAcube was used to extract genomic DNA from unsorted PBMC, with samples processed in batches of 12.

The sequenced sample was unsorted PBMCs, obtained 7.6 years after starting antiretroviral therapy. The clonotype originates from a man aged 25 to 40 with HIV. This receptor chain uses TRBV10-3 and TRBJ2-7, with 10 bases aligning to TRBD1. The CDR3 region has the sequence CAIAEIGTGVYEQYF. The nucleotide sequence is TGTGCCATCGCCGAGATCGGGACAGGGGTCTACGAGCAGTACTTC.